This T cell receptor (beta chain) came from a study of blood T cell repertoires in COVID-19. This CDR3 has 13 amino acids. Germline V gene sequence: CDR1 KGHSH, CDR2 LQKENI. The V gene lost 0 bases and the J gene lost 10 bases, with 11 bases spanning the gap. Cohort placement rested on clinical history that participants reported themselves. Under the authors' procedure: Amplification with reference gene primers provided the estimates of nucleated cell counts. The method was immunoSEQ multiplex PCR; TCRdb's version includes in-frame clones alone and lacks a portion of them. Clonal size and the V and J genes are those of that table, whereas D and trimming came from the DNA. The sample lists hundreds of thousands of clones; 75% to 90% were seen once.

This chain connects TRBV18 to TRBJ2-3; no clear D. This TCR was sampled from a woman in her late teens or twenties who had recovered from COVID-19. The sequenced material came from PBMCs or T cells enriched from blood (not recorded which). This chain's CDR3 is CASSPPDLRAQYF. The CDR3 DNA is TGTGCCAGCTCACCACCGGATCTTCGGGCGCAGTATTTT.